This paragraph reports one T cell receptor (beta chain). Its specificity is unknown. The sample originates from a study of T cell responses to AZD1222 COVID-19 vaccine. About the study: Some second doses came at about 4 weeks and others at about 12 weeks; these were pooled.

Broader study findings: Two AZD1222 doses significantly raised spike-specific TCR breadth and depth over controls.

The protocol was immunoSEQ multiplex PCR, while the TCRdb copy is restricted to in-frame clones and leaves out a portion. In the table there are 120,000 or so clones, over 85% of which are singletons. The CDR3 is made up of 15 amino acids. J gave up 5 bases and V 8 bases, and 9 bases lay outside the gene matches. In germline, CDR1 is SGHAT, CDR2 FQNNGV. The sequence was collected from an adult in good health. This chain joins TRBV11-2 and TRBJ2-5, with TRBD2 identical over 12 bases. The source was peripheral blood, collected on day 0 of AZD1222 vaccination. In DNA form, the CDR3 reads TGTGCCAGCTGCACGCTAGCGGGGGGGCTGGAGACCCAGTACTTC. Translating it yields CASCTLAGGLETQYF.